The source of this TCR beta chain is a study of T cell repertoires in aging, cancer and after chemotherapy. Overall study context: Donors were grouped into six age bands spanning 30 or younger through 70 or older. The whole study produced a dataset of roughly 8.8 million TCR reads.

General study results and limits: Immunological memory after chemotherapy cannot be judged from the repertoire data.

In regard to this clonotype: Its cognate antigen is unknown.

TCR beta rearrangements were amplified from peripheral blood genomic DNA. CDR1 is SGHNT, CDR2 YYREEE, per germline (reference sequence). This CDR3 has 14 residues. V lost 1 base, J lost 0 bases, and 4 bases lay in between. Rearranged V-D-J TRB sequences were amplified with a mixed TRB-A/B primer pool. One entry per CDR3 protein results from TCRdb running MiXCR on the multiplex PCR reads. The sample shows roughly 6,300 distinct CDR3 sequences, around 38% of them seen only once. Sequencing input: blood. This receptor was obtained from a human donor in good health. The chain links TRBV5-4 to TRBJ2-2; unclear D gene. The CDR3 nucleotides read TGTGCCAGCAGCTTGAAAACGAACACCGGGGAGCTGTTTTTT. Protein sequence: CASSLKTNTGELFF.